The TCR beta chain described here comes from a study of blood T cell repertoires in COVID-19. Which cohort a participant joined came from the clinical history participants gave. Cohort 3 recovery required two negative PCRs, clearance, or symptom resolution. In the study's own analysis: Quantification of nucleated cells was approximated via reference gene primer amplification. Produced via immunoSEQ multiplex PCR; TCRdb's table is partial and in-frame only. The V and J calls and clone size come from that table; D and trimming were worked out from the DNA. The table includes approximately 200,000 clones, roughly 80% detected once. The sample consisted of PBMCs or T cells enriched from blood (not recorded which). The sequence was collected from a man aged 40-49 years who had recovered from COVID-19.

The CDR3 DNA follows: TGTGCCAGCAGCTTAGCACTATTCTCCTACGAGCAGTACTTC. Translated: CASSLALFSYEQYF. The chain recombines TRBV11-2 with TRBJ2-7; D is undetermined. With 1 base removed from V and 0 bases from J, the gap between germline ends came to 7 bases. This CDR3 has 14 amino acids. The germline V gene has CDR1 SGHAT and CDR2 FQNNGV.